This T cell receptor (beta chain) was identified during a study of blood T cell repertoires in COVID-19. Study overall: COVID-19 samples collected from the United States, Italy and Spain covered acute and convalescent phases.

Germline V CDR1 and CDR2: MNHEY, SMNVEV (reference sequence). The CDR3 has 14 residues. The V gene end was trimmed by 3 bases and the J gene end by 1 base; junction bases not matched to a gene: 1. Repertoires were generated with immunoSEQ multiplex PCR, while TCRdb's copy carries only in-frame clones and drops some. The sample consists of some 200,000 clones, about 87% of them appearing once. This sequence was found in a man in his late teens or twenties with active or convalescent COVID-19. V is TRBV27 and J is TRBJ2-7, with TRBD2 matching over 9 bases. The specimen was peripheral blood. CDR3 sequence reads: CASSFLAGSYEQYF. The CDR3 DNA reads as TGTGCCAGCAGTTTTCTAGCGGGGTCCTACGAGCAGTACTTC.